One and the same sample provided the 5 T cell receptor beta chains below, sequenced in a study of blood T cell repertoires in COVID-19. Data came from immunoSEQ multiplex PCR; TCRdb stores just in-frame clones and leaves some out. Seen here are 40,000 or so clones, about 85% observed once, and the top ten hold about 1.5%. Sequenced material: peripheral blood. These receptors were taken from a man aged 60-69 years with COVID-19, enrolled during active disease.

In DNA form, the CDR3 reads TGTGCCAGCAGCGTAGGACAGGGGGATTATGAAAAACTGTTTTTT. Amino acids: CASSVGQGDYEKLFF. The chain links TRBV9 to TRBJ1-4, with 9 bases that match TRBD1. The V segment lost 0 bases and the J segment 6 bases; nucleotides outside the gene matches: 3. The germline CDR1 and CDR2 sequences are SGDLS and YYNGEE. The CDR3 is 15 residues long.

The rearrangement links TRBV20-1 to TRBJ2-7; TRBD1 might be the D (6 bases). The CDR3 has 14 residues. Germline V gene sequence: CDR1 DFQATT, CDR2 SNEGSKA (reference sequence). Trimming took 3 bases from V and 5 from J, leaving 17 bases between them. The DNA for the CDR3 is TGCAGTGCTAGTTCTGGACAGAGGTGGCACGAGCAGTACTTC. It is translated as CSASSGQRWHEQYF.

The J gene is TRBJ2-1, the V gene TRBV7-7, with TRBD2 matching 9 bases. V shed 3 bases and J 6 bases; nucleotides not matched to a gene: 9. The CDR3 runs to 16 residues. The germline V gene encodes CDR1 SSHAT and CDR2 FNYEAQ (reference sequence). The CDR3 DNA reads as TGTGCCAGCAGCTTGGTAGCGGGAGCACCTCTCAATGAGCAGTTCTTC. This codes for CASSLVAGAPLNEQFF.

The rearrangement links TRBV10-2 to TRBJ1-1, with D uncertain. Deletions cut 0 bases from V and 1 base from J, with 6 bases between. This CDR3 has 14 amino acids. CDR1 and CDR2 (germline): WSHSY, SAAADI. CDR3 sequence: CASSESVRNTEAFF. The CDR3 DNA reads as TGCGCCAGCAGTGAGTCTGTTAGGAACACTGAAGCTTTCTTT.

This clone was counted a few times. The CDR3 reads CASRGTSGLNNEQFF. CDR3 nucleotide sequence: TGTGCCAGTCGAGGGACTAGCGGCCTTAACAATGAGCAGTTCTTC. The gene calls are TRBV19 and TRBJ2-1; 11 bases agree with TRBD2. With 8 bases clipped from V and 5 bases from J, the junction kept 8 bases outside the gene matches. Germline loops: CDR1 LNHDA, CDR2 SQIVND (reference sequence). CDR3 length: 15 amino acids.